There are many counts of the clone carrying this T cell receptor (beta chain). Assay: immunoSEQ multiplex PCR; the TCRdb copy retains only in-frame clones and omits some. Of 180,000 or so clones listed, 87% are singletons. These data are taken from a study of blood T cell repertoires in COVID-19. This CDR3 is 15 amino acids long. CDR1 is MRHNA and CDR2 is SNTAGT in the germline V gene. Unmatched junction bases numbered 6, after V lost 6 bases and J lost 2 bases. The receptor comes from a middle-aged man with active or convalescent COVID-19. The V gene is TRBV6-4, the J gene TRBJ2-5; 10 nucleotides align to TRBD2. Sequencing input: peripheral blood. This CDR3 is CASSQVAGGQETQYF. CDR3 sequence (DNA): TGTGCCAGCAGCCAGGTAGCGGGGGGTCAAGAGACCCAGTACTTC.